The present entry profiles one TCR beta chain with its context. The antigen remains undetermined. This sample was taken from a study of cytomegalovirus exposure and HLA in healthy donors. Overall study results and limits: In a later analysis, V- and J-gene trimming of beta chains associated with a DCLRE1C missense variant, replicated independently.

The V end was cut by 0 bases, the J end by 8 bases, with 7 bases between. The germline V gene has CDR1 SGHRS and CDR2 YFSETQ. This CDR3 contains 12 residues. Use of 60 Vbeta and 13 Jbeta primers characterized the PCR. Using immunoSEQ multiplex PCR, the repertoire was profiled, and TCRdb retains in-frame clones only, with some absent. This table has 150,000 to 200,000 clones, about 62% appearing once. The sequencing input was PBMCs. This sequence originates from a middle-aged man in good health and CMV-seronegative. V is TRBV5-1 and J is TRBJ2-3, with unresolved D. CDR3 nucleotide sequence: TGCGCCAGCAGCTTGGATGCAGGTACGCAGTATTTT. Protein sequence: CASSLDAGTQYF. Full variable domain (outside the CDR3, taken from reference TRBV5-1 and TRBJ2-3): KAGVTQTPRYLIKTRGQQVTLSCSPISGHRSVSWYQQTPGQGLQFLFEYFSETQRNKGNFPGRFSGRQFSNSRSEMNVSTLELGDSALYLCASSLDAGTQYFGPGTRLTVL.